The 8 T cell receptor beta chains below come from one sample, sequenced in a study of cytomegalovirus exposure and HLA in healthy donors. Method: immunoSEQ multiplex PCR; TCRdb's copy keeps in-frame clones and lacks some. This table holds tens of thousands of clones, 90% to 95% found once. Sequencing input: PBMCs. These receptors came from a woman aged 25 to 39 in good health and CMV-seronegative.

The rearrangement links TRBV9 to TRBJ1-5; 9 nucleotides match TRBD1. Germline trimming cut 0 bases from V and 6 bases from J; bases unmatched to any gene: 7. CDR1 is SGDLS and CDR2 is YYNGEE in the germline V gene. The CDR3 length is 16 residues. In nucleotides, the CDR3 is TGTGCCAGCAGCGTAGGATCGGGACAGGGCGGTCAGCCCCAGCATTTT. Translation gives CASSVGSGQGGQPQHF.

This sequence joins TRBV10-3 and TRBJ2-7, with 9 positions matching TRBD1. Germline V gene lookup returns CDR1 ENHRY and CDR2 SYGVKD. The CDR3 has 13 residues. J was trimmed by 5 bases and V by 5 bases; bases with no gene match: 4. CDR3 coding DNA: TGTGCCATCAGTTACACAGGGGGCCACGAGCAGTACTTC. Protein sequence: CAISYTGGHEQYF.

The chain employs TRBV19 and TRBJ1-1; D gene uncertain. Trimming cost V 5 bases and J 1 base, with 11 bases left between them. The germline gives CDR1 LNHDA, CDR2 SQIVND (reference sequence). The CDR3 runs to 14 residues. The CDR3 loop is CASSAPTANTEAFF. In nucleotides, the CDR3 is TGTGCCAGTAGTGCCCCGACTGCGAACACTGAAGCTTTCTTT.

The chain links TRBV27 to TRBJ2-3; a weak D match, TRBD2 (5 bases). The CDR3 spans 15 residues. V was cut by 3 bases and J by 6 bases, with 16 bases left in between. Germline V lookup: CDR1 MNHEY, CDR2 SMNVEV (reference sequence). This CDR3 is CASSFAAGVGDTQYF. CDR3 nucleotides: TGTGCCAGCAGTTTTGCGGCCGGGGTGGGGGATACGCAGTATTTT.

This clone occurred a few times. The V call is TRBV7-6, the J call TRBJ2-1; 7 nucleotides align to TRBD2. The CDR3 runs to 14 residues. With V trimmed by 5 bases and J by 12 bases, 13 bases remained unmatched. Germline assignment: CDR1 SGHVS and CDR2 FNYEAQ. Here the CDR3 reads CASSPSTSVIGQFF. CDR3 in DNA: TGTGCCAGCAGCCCAAGTACTAGCGTCATTGGGCAGTTCTTC. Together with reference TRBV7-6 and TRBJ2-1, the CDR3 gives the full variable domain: GAGVSQSPRYKVTKRGQDVALRCDPISGHVSLYWYRQALGQGPEFLTYFNYEAQQDKSGLPNDRFSAERPEGSISTLTIQRTEQRDSAMYRCASSPSTSVIGQFFGPGTRLTVL.

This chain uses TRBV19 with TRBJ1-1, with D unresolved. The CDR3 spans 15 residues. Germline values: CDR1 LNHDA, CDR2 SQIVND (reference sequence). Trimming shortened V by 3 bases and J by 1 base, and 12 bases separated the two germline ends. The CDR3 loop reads CASSIGSGPNTEAFF. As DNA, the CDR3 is TGTGCCAGTAGTATCGGGTCCGGTCCGAACACTGAAGCTTTCTTT.

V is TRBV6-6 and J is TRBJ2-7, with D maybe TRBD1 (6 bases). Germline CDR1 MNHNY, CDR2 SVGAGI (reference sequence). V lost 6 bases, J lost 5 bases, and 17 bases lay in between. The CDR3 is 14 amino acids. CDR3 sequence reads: CASRLGGANDEQYF. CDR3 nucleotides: TGTGCCAGCAGGCTAGGGGGAGCAAACGACGAGCAGTACTTC.

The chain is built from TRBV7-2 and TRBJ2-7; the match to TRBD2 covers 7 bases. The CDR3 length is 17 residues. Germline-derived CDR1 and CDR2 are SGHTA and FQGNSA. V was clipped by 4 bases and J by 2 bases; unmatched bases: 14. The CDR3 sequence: CASSSITWRESPYEQYF. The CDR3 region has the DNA TGTGCCAGCAGCTCGATAACCTGGCGGGAGTCCCCCTACGAGCAGTACTTC.